Each of the 18 T cell receptor beta chains below was sequenced from the same sample in a study of blood T cell repertoires in COVID-19. Sequencing used immunoSEQ multiplex PCR; TCRdb keeps in-frame clones, though not all of them. The sample holds 43,000 or so clones; about 90% are singletons and the top ten take about a tenth. The sequenced material came from peripheral blood. Every receptor here comes from a woman older than 75 with active COVID-19.

CDR3 nucleotide sequence: TGTGCCAGCAAGGGACTAGCGGGGGGCGCTAACCAAGAGACCCAGTACTTC. Its translation: CASKGLAGGANQETQYF. The V and J genes are TRBV2 and TRBJ2-5; 15 bases fit TRBD2. The CDR3 has 17 residues. Germline trimming cut 7 bases from V and 0 bases from J; bases unmatched to any gene: 6. Germline V CDR1 and CDR2: SNHLY, FYNNEI.

V gene TRBV5-1 combines with J gene TRBJ1-2; weak D call: TRBD1 (6 bases). Germline CDR1 and CDR2: SGHRS and YFSETQ. The CDR3 sequence is 12 residues long. V was trimmed by 4 bases and J by 7 bases, leaving 11 bases between them. The CDR3 region has the DNA TGCGCCAGCAGCGGGGGGGGCGGTGGCTACACCTTC. Encoded protein: CASSGGGGGYTF. Filled out from reference TRBV5-1 and TRBJ1-2, the complete variable domain reads KAGVTQTPRYLIKTRGQQVTLSCSPISGHRSVSWYQQTPGQGLQFLFEYFSETQRNKGNFPGRFSGRQFSNSRSEMNVSTLELGDSALYLCASSGGGGGYTFGSGTRLTVV.

This clone was counted a few times. J is TRBJ2-7 and V is TRBV20-1; possible D gene TRBD1, 5 bases. The V gene lost 3 bases and the J gene lost 5 bases, with 5 bases spanning the gap. The length of the CDR3 is 10 residues. Looked up from germline, CDR1 is DFQATT and CDR2 is SNEGSKA (reference sequence). The DNA of the CDR3 is TGCAGTGCTAGCAGGGACGAGCAGTACTTC. Residues: CSASRDEQYF.

The chain has TRBV4-3 and TRBJ1-4; D is undetermined. Trimming removed 0 bases from V and 3 bases from J, with 14 bases in between. This CDR3 comprises 17 residues. Germline lookup yields CDR1 LGHNA and CDR2 YSLEER. DNA of the CDR3: TGCGCCAGCAGCCAAGATCCCCACGCAGGCCCTAATGAAAAACTGTTTTTT. This gives the protein CASSQDPHAGPNEKLFF.

The V gene is TRBV7-9, the J gene TRBJ2-5, with D possibly being TRBD2 (6 bases). Germline CDR1 reads SEHNR; CDR2 reads FQNEAQ (reference sequence). The CDR3 runs to 14 residues. Trimming removed 6 bases at V and 0 bases at J, with 11 bases between. As DNA, the CDR3 is TGTGCCAGCAGTTGGGACTTGTACCAAGAGACCCAGTACTTC. Translated: CASSWDLYQETQYF.

The chain employs TRBV11-2 and TRBJ1-1; D is unresolved. Germline V gene sequence: CDR1 SGHAT, CDR2 FQNNGV. V gave up 5 bases and J gave up 8 bases, with 9 bases separating them. The CDR3 runs to 11 residues. CDR3 in amino acids: CASSELEEAFF. In nucleotides, the CDR3 is TGTGCCAGCAGCGAGCTGGAGGAAGCTTTCTTT.

The J gene is TRBJ1-5, the V gene TRBV2, with a possible D match to TRBD1 (6 bases). The CDR3 spans 15 residues. The V end lost 8 bases, the J end lost 6 bases, and 20 bases lay between the germline ends. From germline, CDR1 is SNHLY and CDR2 FYNNEI. The CDR3 region is CASSWGGAEGQPQHF. The DNA of the CDR3 is TGTGCCAGCTCCTGGGGGGGGGCAGAGGGTCAGCCCCAGCATTTT.

This clone was seen a few times. The chain recombines TRBV3-1 (or the pseudogene TRBV3-2) with TRBJ1-5; maybe TRBD1 (6 bases). The CDR3 extends over 16 amino acids. Trimming left V 0 bases short and J 2 bases short, with 11 bases between. Germline lookup yields CDR1 LGHDT and CDR2 YNNKEL (reference sequence). The CDR3 DNA sequence: TGTGCCAGCAGCCAAGACCACAGGGTGGGCAATCAGCCCCAGCATTTT. Protein product: CASSQDHRVGNQPQHF.

This chain uses TRBV20-1 with TRBJ2-5, with D possibly being TRBD2 (6 bases). The CDR3 runs to 15 residues. Looked up from germline, CDR1 is DFQATT and CDR2 is SNEGSKA (reference sequence). V lost 3 bases, J lost 1 base, and 15 bases lay in between. In DNA, the CDR3 is TGCAGTGCTAGTATCTTTGGAGGGGTCCAAGAGACCCAGTACTTC. Its translation: CSASIFGGVQETQYF.

The rearrangement uses TRBV7-2 and TRBJ1-3; possible D gene TRBD1, 5 bases. Germline CDR1 SGHTA, CDR2 FQGNSA. V was cut by 4 bases and J by 1 base, with 11 bases left in between. The CDR3 loop spans 15 amino acids. CDR3 nucleotide sequence: TGTGCCAGCAGCTCTAGCGGGACTTCTGGAAACACCATATATTTT. It specifies CASSSSGTSGNTIYF.

This chain connects TRBV6-5 to TRBJ2-7; weak D call: TRBD2 (5 bases). This CDR3 has 13 residues. V was clipped by 6 bases and J by 0 bases, with 9 bases between them. Germline CDR1 MNHEY, CDR2 SVGAGI. Here the CDR3 reads CASRGSASYEQYF. The CDR3, as DNA: TGTGCCAGCAGGGGGAGCGCCTCCTACGAGCAGTACTTC.

The chain employs TRBV5-1 and TRBJ2-3, with a tentative D call TRBD2 (5 bases). V was trimmed by 4 bases and J by 5 bases, leaving 14 bases between them. Germline assignment: CDR1 SGHRS and CDR2 YFSETQ. This CDR3 spans 14 amino acids. The CDR3: CASSPRGLGDTQYF. CDR3 sequence (DNA): TGCGCCAGCAGCCCCCGAGGGTTGGGAGATACGCAGTATTTT.

The chain carries TRBV7-3 and TRBJ2-3, with 13 nucleotides matching TRBD2. CDR3 length equals 17 residues. With V trimmed by 0 bases and J by 5 bases, 5 bases remained unmatched. Germline CDR1 and CDR2: SGHTA and FQGTGA. The CDR3 reads CASSLTQLAGGQDTQYF. The DNA for the CDR3 is TGTGCCAGCAGCTTAACCCAACTAGCGGGGGGGCAAGATACGCAGTATTTT.

As regards this clone: One junction end does not reproduce the germline sequence, and a read error may be involved. The chain is built from TRBV7-7 and TRBJ2-2; TRBD2 might be the D (5 bases). The CDR3 has 13 amino acids. Germline CDR1 SSHAT, CDR2 FNYEAQ (reference sequence). The CDR3, as DNA: TGTGCTAGCAGCTTAGCGCAGAACGGGGAGCTGTTTTTT. This sequence encodes CASSLAQNGELFF.

The J gene is TRBJ1-1, the V gene TRBV5-6; TRBD1 might be the D (5 bases). Germline CDR1 SGHDT, CDR2 YYEEEE. This CDR3 comprises 16 residues. Trimming removed 1 base at V and 4 bases at J, with 17 bases between. CDR3 loop: CASSLIWGAAPTEAFF. DNA of the CDR3: TGTGCCAGCAGCTTGATATGGGGCGCGGCTCCCACTGAAGCTTTCTTT. Combining the CDR3 with reference TRBV5-6 and TRBJ1-1 gives the whole variable domain DAGVTQSPTHLIKTRGQQVTLRCSPKSGHDTVSWYQQALGQGPQFIFQYYEEEERQRGNFPDRFSGHQFPNYSSELNVNALLLGDSALYLCASSLIWGAAPTEAFFGQGTRLTVV.

The V call is TRBV11-2, the J call TRBJ2-7; 7 nucleotides line up with TRBD1. The V gene's germline CDR1 is SGHAT and CDR2 FQNNGV. The V segment lost 5 bases and the J segment 3 bases; nucleotides outside the gene matches: 10. CDR3 length: 15 amino acids. The CDR3 DNA follows: TGTGCCAGCAGCAGCCGCCCCGGGACAGACTACGAGCAGTACTTC. Protein sequence: CASSSRPGTDYEQYF.

This chain connects TRBV6-5 to TRBJ2-7, with 9 bases fitting TRBD1. J gave up 3 bases and V 6 bases, and 3 bases lay outside the gene matches. The CDR3 totals 13 residues. CDR1 and CDR2 from the germline V gene are MNHEY and SVGAGI. CDR3: CASRGTGLYEQYF. CDR3 nucleotides: TGTGCCAGCAGGGGGACAGGGCTCTACGAGCAGTACTTC.

The chain links TRBV5-6 to TRBJ2-7; 7 positions match TRBD1. This CDR3 has 13 amino acids. Germline lookup yields CDR1 SGHDT and CDR2 YYEEEE. J lost 5 bases, V lost 1 base, and 3 bases had no gene match. The CDR3 DNA follows: TGTGCCAGCAGCTTGTTACAGGGGAACGAGCAGTACTTC. Its translation is CASSLLQGNEQYF.